This entry is about one T cell receptor (beta chain). The antigen remains undetermined. This entry belongs to a study of identical twins. Study-wide findings and caveats: A partial confounding effect on zero-insertion analyses could come from invariant MAIT and iNKT cells.

Healthy Caucasians provided all donations. With template switching, a universal primer site was added, and the cDNA carried unique molecular identifiers. TCRdb re-analysed the 5' RACE reads in MiXCR, keeping a single row per CDR3 protein. The table records about 240,000 distinct CDR3 sequences, roughly a tenth of them present only once. In germline, CDR1 is SGDLS, CDR2 YYNGEE. The CDR3 is made up of 16 amino acids. The J segment lost 6 bases and the V segment lost 4 bases, leaving 10 bases of the junction unmatched. This TCR came from a man between 50 and 59 years old in good health. The rearrangement links TRBV9 to TRBJ2-3, with TRBD2 identical over 11 bases. The sequenced material came from memory T cells sorted from blood. The CDR3 loop reads CASSSQTSGVGDTQYF. The CDR3 coding sequence is TGTGCCAGCAGCTCACAGACTAGCGGGGTAGGGGATACGCAGTATTTT.